The 28 T cell receptor beta chains below were found in one sample sequenced in a study of blood T cell repertoires in COVID-19. The protocol was immunoSEQ multiplex PCR, while the TCRdb copy is restricted to in-frame clones and leaves out a portion. This table has about 110,000 clones, about 80% appearing once. The sequenced sample was peripheral blood. Every receptor here comes from a woman aged 70-85 years with acute or convalescent COVID-19.

This sequence joins TRBV28 and TRBJ2-7, with D unclear. Germline CDR1 and CDR2: MDHEN and SYDVKM. The CDR3 length is 13 residues. V shed 6 bases and J shed 8 bases, with 17 bases lying between them. The CDR3 DNA reads as TGTGCCAGCAGGTCCCCAGGCCTCTTTAAGCAGTACTTC. Translating gives CASRSPGLFKQYF.

This clone showed up many times. The chain carries TRBV27 and TRBJ2-7; the D gene is possibly TRBD1 (5 bases). This CDR3 region has 17 residues. V lost 2 bases and J 2 bases, leaving 19 bases between the germline ends. Per the germline V gene, CDR1 is MNHEY and CDR2 is SMNVEV (reference sequence). The CDR3 nucleotides are TGTGCCAGCAGTTTAGACGCTTTTGCACAGGCGCCCTACGAGCAGTACTTC. This codes for CASSLDAFAQAPYEQYF.

In nucleotides, the CDR3 is TGTGCCAGCAGTACCTGGACAGACCACTATGGCTACACCTTC. Protein: CASSTWTDHYGYTF. The V gene is TRBV28, the J gene TRBJ1-2, with D perhaps TRBD1 (6 bases). The CDR3 is 14 residues long. V was cut by 5 bases and J by 3 bases, with 13 bases left in between. Germline CDR1 MDHEN, CDR2 SYDVKM.

The chain uses TRBV6-4 and TRBJ1-1, with a possible D match to TRBD1 (6 bases). CDR3 length: 12 amino acids. The V end lost 7 bases, the J end lost 10 bases, and 16 bases lay between the germline ends. CDR1 MRHNA and CDR2 SNTAGT come from the germline V gene. CDR3 sequence reads: CASKGGAAVAFF. CDR3 DNA sequence: TGTGCCAGCAAGGGGGGGGCTGCGGTAGCTTTCTTT.

As DNA, the CDR3 is TGTGCCAGCAGCCCGGGACTAGCAGCTAAGAAGGAGTTCTTC. This translates into CASSPGLAAKKEFF. The chain couples TRBV6-2 or TRBV6-3 to TRBJ2-1; TRBD2 matches 9 bases. The germline CDR1 and CDR2 sequences are MNHEY and SVGEGT. There are 14 residues in the CDR3. Germline trimming cut 6 bases from V and 14 bases from J; bases unmatched to any gene: 14.

The gene calls are TRBV18 and TRBJ1-5, with TRBD1 as a possible D gene (5 bases). This CDR3 comprises 14 residues. CDR1 and CDR2 (germline): KGHSH, LQKENI. V lost 6 bases, J lost 5 bases, and 14 bases lay in between. The CDR3 protein is CASSGGGPDQPQHF. DNA of the CDR3: TGTGCCAGCTCTGGGGGGGGACCCGATCAGCCCCAGCATTTT.

This sequence joins TRBV4-1 and TRBJ2-1; TRBD2 matches at 7 bases. The CDR3 consists of 16 residues. V lost 3 bases to trimming and J lost 0 bases; unmatched junction nucleotides: 5. Germline V gene data show CDR1 as MGHRA and CDR2 as YSYEKL. In nucleotides, the CDR3 is TGCGCCAGCAGCCAGGGGCGGGGGAGCTCCTACAATGAGCAGTTCTTC. Its translation is CASSQGRGSSYNEQFF.

This clone has a single count. The rearrangement links TRBV5-6 to TRBJ1-2; D is unclear. V was shortened by 5 bases and J by 3 bases, with 11 bases between the two germline ends. This CDR3 is 13 amino acids long. Germline V gives CDR1 SGHDT, CDR2 YYEEEE. The CDR3 spells CASRRTAYYGYTF. CDR3 sequence (DNA): TGTGCCAGCAGAAGGACTGCCTACTATGGCTACACCTTC.

In this sample, this clone turned up many times. J is TRBJ1-5 and V is TRBV19; D is unresolved. V lost 6 bases and J lost 1, with 7 bases in between. This CDR3 contains 13 residues. Germline CDR1 reads LNHDA; CDR2 reads SQIVND (reference sequence). The CDR3: CASSVGSNQPQHF. As DNA, the CDR3 is TGTGCCAGTAGCGTTGGCAGCAATCAGCCCCAGCATTTT. Variable domain in full (rest from reference TRBV19 and TRBJ1-5): DGGITQSPKYLFRKEGQNVTLSCEQNLNHDAMYWYRQDPGQGLRLIYYSQIVNDFQKGDIAEGYSVSREKKESFPLTVTSAQKNPTAFYLCASSVGSNQPQHFGDGTRLSIL.

This clone occurred once. This sequence joins TRBV5-1 and TRBJ2-1; 9 bases agree with TRBD1. Losses at the gene ends were 4 bases for V and 2 bases for J; bases not matched to a gene: 4. CDR3 length: 15 residues. Per germline, CDR1 SGHRS and CDR2 YFSETQ. This CDR3 is CASSDRDRAYNEQFF. CDR3 nucleotide sequence: TGCGCCAGCAGCGACCGGGACAGGGCCTACAATGAGCAGTTCTTC.

V is TRBV4-3 and J is TRBJ2-3, with 10 bases fitting TRBD2. Looked up from germline, CDR1 is LGHNA and CDR2 is YSLEER. Unmatched junction bases numbered 6, after V lost 0 bases and J lost 3 bases. The CDR3 contains 17 residues. The CDR3 sequence is CASSQEGTSVRTDTQYF. Here the CDR3 DNA reads TGCGCCAGCAGCCAAGAGGGGACTAGCGTGAGGACAGATACGCAGTATTTT.

The V gene is TRBV11-2, the J gene TRBJ2-2; D is perhaps TRBD1 (6 bases). V was trimmed by 4 bases and J by 5 bases, leaving 17 bases between them. Germline V gene lookup returns CDR1 SGHAT and CDR2 FQNNGV. The CDR3 length is 16 residues. The chain's CDR3 is CASSSRTVSTTGELFF. In nucleotides, the CDR3 is TGTGCCAGCAGCTCCCGGACAGTATCGACGACCGGGGAGCTGTTTTTT.

The chain uses TRBV5-8 and TRBJ2-5; no reliable D call. The CDR3 extends over 15 amino acids. CDR1 is SGHTS, CDR2 YDEGEE, per germline. The V end was cut by 2 bases, the J end by 0 bases, with 11 bases between. The CDR3 coding sequence is TGTGCCAGCAGCTTATTGGCCGTGTACCAAGAGACCCAGTACTTC. Amino acids: CASSLLAVYQETQYF.

The chain uses TRBV5-4 and TRBJ2-1, with 13 bases fitting TRBD2. Germline CDR1 and CDR2: SGHNT and YYREEE (reference sequence). The CDR3 consists of 16 residues. The V segment lost 0 bases and the J segment 8 bases; nucleotides outside the gene matches: 5. The chain's CDR3 is CASSLGLAGGRDEQFF. In DNA form, the CDR3 reads TGTGCCAGCAGCTTGGGACTAGCGGGAGGTAGGGATGAGCAGTTCTTC.

The V call is TRBV5-6, the J call TRBJ1-1, with D possibly matching TRBD1 (6 bases). The CDR3 length is 13 residues. Per germline, CDR1 SGHDT and CDR2 YYEEEE. V was clipped by 4 bases and J by 1 base, with 8 bases between them. CDR3 sequence: CASSAQGNTEAFF. CDR3 nucleotides: TGTGCCAGCAGCGCACAGGGGAACACTGAAGCTTTCTTT.

The chain has TRBV24-1 and TRBJ2-1; D remains ambiguous. This CDR3 is 13 amino acids long. The V and J ends lost 7 bases and 6 bases respectively, with 12 bases between them. Germline CDR1 KGHDR, CDR2 SFDVKD. For the CDR3, the DNA is TGTGCCACCAGCCCCGCTCGCGGCAATGAGCAGTTCTTC. Translating it yields CATSPARGNEQFF.

This sequence joins TRBV6-5 and TRBJ1-5; 8 bases map to TRBD1. J lost 4 bases, V lost 2 bases, and 4 bases had no gene match. Germline assignment: CDR1 MNHEY and CDR2 SVGAGI. This CDR3 region has 15 residues. CDR3 coding DNA: TGTGCCAGCAGTTACGACAGGGGAAGAAATCAGCCCCAGCATTTT. Protein: CASSYDRGRNQPQHF.

CDR3 region: CASSPLISRAGDTEAFF. The CDR3 nucleotides read TGTGCCAGCAGCCCTCTTATATCTAGAGCAGGGGACACTGAAGCTTTCTTT. The chain employs TRBV7-9 and TRBJ1-1, with D possibly TRBD1 on 6 matching bases. CDR1 SEHNR and CDR2 FQNEAQ come from the germline V gene (reference sequence). CDR3 length equals 17 residues. V was cut by 5 bases and J by 3 bases, with 22 bases left in between.

This clone came up once. The V gene is TRBV5-1, the J gene TRBJ2-7; 9 bases map to TRBD2. CDR1 and CDR2 (germline): SGHRS, YFSETQ. The CDR3 is made up of 16 amino acids. The trim removed 1 base at V and 6 bases at J, leaving 11 bases unmatched. CDR3 region: CASSLNGGGAEGEQYV. The CDR3 coding sequence is TGCGCCAGCAGCTTGAACGGCGGGGGGGCCGAGGGCGAGCAGTACGTC.

This chain links TRBV4-2 with TRBJ2-1, with 8 bases matching TRBD2. This CDR3 has 15 amino acids. With 3 bases clipped from V and 6 bases from J, the junction kept 7 bases outside the gene matches. The V gene's germline CDR1 is LGHNA and CDR2 YNFKEQ. The CDR3 loop is CASSHSGGPGNEQFF. The CDR3 DNA reads TGTGCCAGCAGCCATTCGGGGGGGCCCGGCAATGAGCAGTTCTTC.

The chain carries TRBV28 and TRBJ2-3; the match to TRBD1 covers 7 bases. Germline-derived CDR1 and CDR2 are MDHEN and SYDVKM. The CDR3 runs to 18 residues. V shed 6 bases, J shed 4 bases, and the junction held 19 bases outside the gene matches. In nucleotides, the CDR3 is TGTGCCAGCAGCCTACCGGGACCCGGGACAGCAAGTCCAGATACGCAGTATTTT. This sequence encodes CASSLPGPGTASPDTQYF.

This chain links TRBV6-2 or TRBV6-3 with TRBJ1-3; maybe TRBD1 (6 bases). CDR1 MNHEY and CDR2 SVGEGT come from the germline V gene. This CDR3 is built from 16 residues. Trimming stripped 4 bases from V and 0 bases from J, with 13 bases between. The CDR3 coding sequence is TGTGCCAGCAGTTCTACCGGGACACGCTCTGGAAACACCATATATTTT. It yields the protein CASSSTGTRSGNTIYF.

CDR3 nucleotide sequence: TGTGCCAGCAGTGAACCGGCTAGCGGGGGGGCCAATGAGCAGTTCTTC. Translating gives CASSEPASGGANEQFF. V is TRBV2 and J is TRBJ2-1, with 12 bases lining up with TRBD2. The J segment lost 6 bases and the V segment lost 2 bases, leaving 5 bases of the junction unmatched. CDR1 is SNHLY, CDR2 FYNNEI, per germline. The CDR3 has 16 residues.

CDR3 sequence (DNA): TGTGCCAGCAGTCCCCGAAGGGGAAGTGAGCAGTTCTTC. This gives the protein CASSPRRGSEQFF. The chain joins TRBV27 to TRBJ2-1; D may be TRBD1 (5 bases). The germline gives CDR1 MNHEY, CDR2 SMNVEV (reference sequence). Trimming stripped 5 bases from V and 9 bases from J, with 14 bases between. There are 13 residues in the CDR3.

The chain carries TRBV2 and TRBJ2-5, with TRBD1 matching over 7 bases. CDR3 size: 14 residues. Unmatched junction bases numbered 5, after V lost 6 bases and J lost 1 base. The germline V gene has CDR1 SNHLY and CDR2 FYNNEI. The CDR3 loop is CASRSTGSQETQYF. CDR3 DNA sequence: TGTGCCAGCAGGTCGACAGGGTCCCAAGAGACCCAGTACTTC.

J is TRBJ2-5 and V is TRBV5-4, with unresolved D. The CDR3 extends over 13 amino acids. Trimming removed 3 bases at V and 5 bases at J, with 11 bases between. Germline CDR1 is SGHNT and CDR2 is YYREEE (reference sequence). The CDR3 region is CASSWISAETQYF. The CDR3 DNA sequence: TGTGCCAGCAGCTGGATCTCAGCGGAGACCCAGTACTTC. The complete variable domain, with remaining parts taken from reference TRBV5-4 and TRBJ2-5, reads ETGVTQSPTHLIKTRGQQVTLRCSSQSGHNTVSWYQQALGQGPQFIFQYYREEENGRGNFPPRFSGLQFPNYSSELNVNALELDDSALYLCASSWISAETQYFGPGTRLLVL.

The V and J genes are TRBV19 and TRBJ2-2, with a weak D call TRBD1 (6 bases). V lost 3 bases, J lost 7 bases, and 12 bases lay in between. The germline V gene encodes CDR1 LNHDA and CDR2 SQIVND (reference sequence). The CDR3 extends over 14 amino acids. The CDR3 nucleotides read TGTGCCAGTAGTATCAGACAGGCGGGCGGGGAGCTGTTTTTT. This sequence encodes CASSIRQAGGELFF.

J is TRBJ1-3 and V is TRBV3-1 (or the pseudogene TRBV3-2); TRBD1 agrees at 7 bases. Germline values: CDR1 LGHDT, CDR2 YNNKEL (reference sequence). V was pared by 4 bases and J by 3 bases, with 6 bases of the junction left unmatched. CDR3 length: 15 amino acids. The CDR3 DNA sequence: TGTGCCAGCAGCCGGATACAGGGGAGTGGAAACACCATATATTTT. Its translation: CASSRIQGSGNTIYF.